These 10 T cell receptor beta chains came from one sample sequenced in a study of vaccination and CD4 T cells after COVID-19. Antigen specificity for these receptors is unknown. Time point described: late sampling 161 to 241 days after vaccination in a few convalescent patients. The treatment is: roughly ten-day PBMC culture with coronavirus spike peptide pools or control peptides (ViraFEST assay). Cultured CD4+ T-cell DNA underwent Oncomine TCR Beta short-read sequencing. TCRdb processed the PCR reads anew with MiXCR; each CDR3 protein has one entry. Of fewer than 30,000 distinct CDR3 sequences in the sample, roughly 40% were seen once. This material consisted of CD4+ T cells from blood, cultured in vitro, taken about 7 months after SARS-CoV-2 vaccination. The receptors were gathered from a human donor who had recovered from COVID-19.

The V gene is TRBV20-1, the J gene TRBJ2-1; D gene unclear. Trimming cost V 5 bases and J 7 bases, with 6 bases left between them. This CDR3 has 10 amino acids. Per germline, CDR1 DFQATT and CDR2 SNEGSKA (reference sequence). The CDR3 sequence is CSAVLNEQFF. In DNA form, the CDR3 reads TGCAGTGCTGTGCTTAATGAGCAGTTCTTC.

The table lists this clonotype with a few counts. The chain employs TRBV5-1 and TRBJ2-5; the match to TRBD2 covers 10 bases. The CDR3 sequence is 16 residues long. V was clipped by 0 bases and J by 5 bases; unmatched bases: 7. Germline V lookup: CDR1 SGHRS, CDR2 YFSETQ. The chain's CDR3 is CASSLGNSGRLETQYF. CDR3 bases: TGCGCCAGCAGCTTGGGAAATAGCGGGAGGTTGGAGACCCAGTACTTC.

The chain uses TRBV28 and TRBJ2-5; D ambiguous. Germline V gene lookup returns CDR1 MDHEN and CDR2 SYDVKM. This CDR3 has 11 residues. Trimming pared 5 bases from V and 4 bases from J, leaving 5 bases between. This CDR3 is CASSRSETQYF. The CDR3 DNA follows: TGTGCCAGCAGTCGTTCAGAGACCCAGTACTTC.

This clonotype has a handful of counts. This chain links TRBV10-3 with TRBJ1-2, with D tentatively TRBD1 (6 bases). The CDR3 contains 16 residues. The ends were cut back, 2 bases at V and 6 bases at J, with 19 bases in the middle. Germline-derived CDR1 and CDR2 are ENHRY and SYGVKD. The CDR3: CAISERGGTAHNGYTF. The CDR3 bases are TGTGCCATCAGTGAGAGGGGGGGGACCGCCCATAATGGCTACACCTTC.

Comments on this clonotype: This may arise from a read error, as a much more abundant clone is one base away. The V call is TRBV7-2, the J call TRBJ2-5; D ambiguous. V lost 1 base and J 6 bases, leaving 0 bases between the germline ends. The CDR3 length is 10 residues. Germline V gives CDR1 SGHTA, CDR2 FQGNSA. The CDR3 region is CASSLETQYF. The CDR3 DNA sequence: TGTGCCAGCAGCTTAGAGACCCAGTACTTC.

The V and J genes are TRBV7-6 and TRBJ2-6; D uncertain. This CDR3 contains 15 residues. Germline V gene sequence: CDR1 SGHVS, CDR2 FNYEAQ. V was shortened by 5 bases and J by 0 bases, with 8 bases between the two germline ends. The CDR3 here is CASSPRSSGANVLTF. CDR3 bases: TGTGCCAGCAGCCCTCGTAGCTCTGGGGCCAACGTCCTGACTTTC.

V gene TRBV2 combines with J gene TRBJ1-3; the D gene is possibly TRBD1 (6 bases). The V end lost 6 bases, the J end lost 3 bases, and 18 bases lay between the germline ends. Germline CDR1 SNHLY, CDR2 FYNNEI. The CDR3 runs 16 residues. CDR3 residues: CASRGPGGHFGNTIYF. CDR3 DNA: TGTGCCAGCAGGGGGCCGGGGGGGCATTTTGGAAACACCATATATTTT.

This clonotype is medium-sized (0.01 to 0.1%) by share. This sequence joins TRBV7-2 and TRBJ2-5; no reliable D call. In germline, CDR1 is SGHTA, CDR2 FQGNSA. V was shortened by 5 bases and J by 2 bases, with 9 bases between the two germline ends. This CDR3 has 13 residues. The CDR3 sequence is CASSRNRQETQYF. CDR3 bases: TGTGCCAGCAGCAGGAATCGTCAAGAGACCCAGTACTTC. The full variable domain, with the rest looked up from reference TRBV7-2 and TRBJ2-5, is GAGVSQSPSNKVTEKGKDVELRCDPISGHTALYWYRQSLGQGLEFLIYFQGNSAPDKSGLPSDRFSAERTGGSVSTLTIQRTQQEDSAVYLCASSRNRQETQYFGPGTRLLVL.

This clonotype is deemed medium-sized. The chain links TRBV6-1 to TRBJ2-7, with 8 nucleotides matching TRBD2. The V and J ends lost 3 bases and 0 bases, in that order; junction bases with no gene match: 4. CDR3 length equals 15 residues. In germline, CDR1 is MNHNS, CDR2 SASEGT. DNA for the CDR3: TGTGCCAGCAGTGATCTGGCGGGGGGCTCCTACGAGCAGTACTTC. Protein product: CASSDLAGGSYEQYF.

This clonotype was seen only a few times. CDR3 amino acids: CASSFGLATDTQYF. DNA of the CDR3: TGTGCCAGCAGTTTCGGGCTAGCGACAGATACGCAGTATTTT. V and J are TRBV28 and TRBJ2-3; weak D call: TRBD2 (6 bases). The CDR3 consists of 14 residues. Trimming removed 3 bases from V and 3 bases from J, with 10 bases in between. Germline V gene data show CDR1 as MDHEN and CDR2 as SYDVKM. The complete variable domain, with remaining parts taken from reference TRBV28 and TRBJ2-3, reads DVKVTQSSRYLVKRTGEKVFLECVQDMDHENMFWYRQDPGLGLRLIYFSYDVKMKEKGDIPEGYSVSREKKERFSLILESASTNQTSMYLCASSFGLATDTQYFGPGTRLTVL.